Below are 29 T cell receptor beta chains sequenced from a single sample in a study of blood T cell repertoires in COVID-19 (dated by TCRdb to 2018 to 2020). Library creation used the immunoSEQ multiplex PCR assay. TCRdb limited this immuneACCESS table to in-frame rearrangements with V and J called. A share of clones is missing; checked studies link under half to unresolved V genes, and the rest is unexplained. In this sample the table shows 250,000 to 350,000 clones, approximately 84% of which occur a single time. Jointly, the top ten make up almost 1.5% of the sample. Sequencing was carried out using peripheral blood. Receptors originate from a human donor with COVID-19, enrolled during active disease. The donor label of this sample is uncertain.

A few counts support this clone. The rearrangement joins TRBV5-1 to TRBJ2-1; 9 positions agree with TRBD2. This CDR3 region has 15 residues. Germline-derived CDR1 and CDR2 are SGHRS and YFSETQ. Unmatched junction bases numbered 7, after V lost 4 bases and J lost 5 bases. Written as DNA, the CDR3 is TGCGCCAGCAGCATAAGGACTAGCGTGAACAATGAGCAGTTCTTC. It is translated as CASSIRTSVNNEQFF.

This chain uses TRBV6-5 with TRBJ2-7; D might be TRBD1 (5 bases). The V and J ends lost 4 bases and 1 base respectively, with 11 bases between them. The CDR3 sequence is 14 residues long. Germline loops: CDR1 MNHEY, CDR2 SVGAGI. The CDR3 DNA reads as TGTGCCAGCAGTTTGACGACAGCATCCTACGAGCAGTACTTC. It translates to CASSLTTASYEQYF.

The chain combines TRBV9 with TRBJ2-1; TRBD2 matches at 9 bases. This CDR3 has 17 residues. Germline V lookup: CDR1 SGDLS, CDR2 YYNGEE. The V segment lost 0 bases and the J segment 1 base; nucleotides outside the gene matches: 5. The CDR3 loop is CASSVDGGRASYNEQFF. The CDR3 coding sequence is TGTGCCAGCAGCGTAGATGGCGGGAGGGCTTCCTACAATGAGCAGTTCTTC.

V and J are TRBV28 and TRBJ2-2, with D perhaps matching TRBD2 (7 bases). The CDR3 length is 18 residues. CDR1 is MDHEN, CDR2 SYDVKM, per germline. The V and J ends lost 6 bases and 6 bases respectively, with 26 bases between them. The CDR3 DNA is TGTGCCAGCAGGACTTTCACAGGGATGGGGACTAACGCCGGGGAGCTGTTTTTT. Translated, it gives CASRTFTGMGTNAGELFF.

The chain uses TRBV2 and TRBJ1-2, with a tentative D call TRBD1 (5 bases). CDR3 size: 12 residues. The V end was cut by 7 bases, the J end by 3 bases, with 9 bases between. Germline V lookup: CDR1 SNHLY, CDR2 FYNNEI. The CDR3 DNA reads as TGTGCCAGCAAAGGGGATTACTATGGCTACACCTTC. It is translated as CASKGDYYGYTF.

CDR3 sequence (DNA): TGCAGCGTTAAGACAGGGGGGGACACTGAAGCTTTCTTT. It is translated as CSVKTGGDTEAFF. The J gene is TRBJ1-1, the V gene TRBV29-1, with 9 nucleotides matching TRBD1. V trimming: 5 bases; J trimming: 3 bases; junction bases outside the gene matches: 4. The CDR3 loop spans 13 amino acids. Per the germline V gene, CDR1 is SQVTM and CDR2 is ANQGSEA. The entire variable domain, with the rest obtained from reference TRBV29-1 and TRBJ1-1, is as follows: SAVISQKPSRDICQRGTSLTIQCQVDSQVTMMFWYRQQPGQSLTLIATANQGSEATYESGFVIDKFPISRPNLTFSTLTVSNMSPEDSSIYLCSVKTGGDTEAFFGQGTRLTVV.

This clone was counted a single time. This chain joins TRBV9 and TRBJ1-3; tentative D call: TRBD1 (5 bases). Germline CDR1 is SGDLS and CDR2 is YYNGEE. V lost 1 base to trimming and J lost 7 bases, with 24 bases between them. This CDR3 contains 18 residues. CDR3 sequence reads: CASSVIGGGTNLENTIYF. The CDR3 DNA follows: TGTGCCAGCAGCGTAATTGGCGGGGGGACCAACCTTGAGAACACCATATATTTT. Drawing the rest from reference TRBV9 and TRBJ1-3, the complete variable domain is DSGVTQTPKHLITATGQRVTLRCSPRSGDLSVYWYQQSLDQGLQFLIQYYNGEERAKGNILERFSAQQFPDLHSELNLSSLELGDSALYFCASSVIGGGTNLENTIYFGEGSWLTVV.

The chain is built from TRBV28 and TRBJ2-5, with 7 bases fitting TRBD2. CDR1 MDHEN and CDR2 SYDVKM come from the germline V gene. V gave up 5 bases and J gave up 5 bases; unmatched junction bases: 8. This CDR3 is 14 amino acids long. The CDR3 loop reads CASSPRLAIETQYF. The CDR3 nucleotides read TGTGCCAGCAGTCCACGACTAGCAATCGAGACCCAGTACTTC.

V and J are TRBV5-1 and TRBJ2-1; maybe TRBD2 (6 bases). Germline V gene data show CDR1 as SGHRS and CDR2 as YFSETQ. This CDR3 region has 15 residues. Trimming left V 1 base short and J 3 bases short, with 11 bases between. CDR3 coding DNA: TGCGCCAGCAGCTTGTGGGACTTGAACTACAATGAGCAGTTCTTC. Protein product: CASSLWDLNYNEQFF. Full variable domain (remainder filled in from reference TRBV5-1 and TRBJ2-1): KAGVTQTPRYLIKTRGQQVTLSCSPISGHRSVSWYQQTPGQGLQFLFEYFSETQRNKGNFPGRFSGRQFSNSRSEMNVSTLELGDSALYLCASSLWDLNYNEQFFGPGTRLTVL.

The J gene is TRBJ2-3, the V gene TRBV28, with TRBD2 matching over 13 bases. V gave up 5 bases and J gave up 8 bases; unmatched junction bases: 7. The CDR3 consists of 15 residues. Germline loops: CDR1 MDHEN, CDR2 SYDVKM. The CDR3 coding sequence is TGTGCCAGCAGTACCCGGACTAGCGGGAGTGGTACGCAGTATTTT. This codes for CASSTRTSGSGTQYF.

This chain joins TRBV11-2 and TRBJ1-3, with a tentative D call TRBD1 (6 bases). This CDR3 comprises 14 residues. Germline loops: CDR1 SGHAT, CDR2 FQNNGV. V was cut by 4 bases and J by 3 bases, with 10 bases left in between. In nucleotides, the CDR3 is TGTGCCAGCAGCTACGGGACATTTGGAAACACCATATATTTT. Amino acids: CASSYGTFGNTIYF.

This rearrangement joins TRBV5-1 to TRBJ2-2, with D maybe TRBD1 (5 bases). Trimming pared 5 bases from V and 4 bases from J, leaving 12 bases between. The CDR3 has 14 residues. Germline V gene lookup returns CDR1 SGHRS and CDR2 YFSETQ. The CDR3 nucleotides read TGCGCCAGCAGATGGGTAGGGGTCACCGGGGAGCTGTTTTTT. This sequence encodes CASRWVGVTGELFF. The full variable domain, its missing parts supplied by reference TRBV5-1 and TRBJ2-2, is KAGVTQTPRYLIKTRGQQVTLSCSPISGHRSVSWYQQTPGQGLQFLFEYFSETQRNKGNFPGRFSGRQFSNSRSEMNVSTLELGDSALYLCASRWVGVTGELFFGEGSRLTVL.

The chain joins TRBV9 to TRBJ2-2, with D perhaps matching TRBD2 (6 bases). Trimming stripped 9 bases from V and 3 bases from J, with 12 bases between. CDR1 is SGDLS, CDR2 YYNGEE, per germline. CDR3 length equals 13 residues. The CDR3 reads CATGRTHTGELFF. CDR3 coding DNA: TGTGCCACCGGGAGAACGCACACCGGGGAGCTGTTTTTT.

The V call is TRBV6-4, the J call TRBJ2-6; TRBD1 matches at 8 bases. This CDR3 has 17 amino acids. With 5 bases clipped from V and 0 bases from J, the junction kept 6 bases outside the gene matches. Per germline, CDR1 MRHNA and CDR2 SNTAGT. CDR3: CASSLDRGGSGANVLTF. CDR3 DNA: TGTGCCAGCAGTCTAGACAGGGGTGGCTCTGGGGCCAACGTCCTGACTTTC.

This clone has only one observation. This chain uses TRBV9 with TRBJ1-5; no definite D call. Germline V gene lookup returns CDR1 SGDLS and CDR2 YYNGEE. The CDR3 consists of 15 residues. V was clipped by 4 bases and J by 1 base, with 12 bases between them. The CDR3 region has the DNA TGTGCCAGCAGCCGTGAGGGCGGGAGCAATCAGCCCCAGCATTTT. It yields the protein CASSREGGSNQPQHF.

Comments on this clone: Other DNA sequences from this sample encode an identical CDR3 as well. The chain carries TRBV30 and TRBJ1-1, with unresolved D. CDR3 size: 13 residues. Trimming removed 0 bases from V and 1 base from J, with 6 bases in between. CDR1 is GTSNPN and CDR2 is SVGIG in the germline V gene (reference sequence). The CDR3 DNA follows: TGTGCCTGGAGTGTACGCGGGAACACTGAAGCTTTCTTT. Protein: CAWSVRGNTEAFF.

V gene TRBV3-1 (or the pseudogene TRBV3-2) combines with J gene TRBJ2-1; 7 bases line up with TRBD2. The trim removed 4 bases at V and 4 bases at J, leaving 7 bases unmatched. There are 15 residues in the CDR3. Germline CDR1 reads LGHDT; CDR2 reads YNNKEL (reference sequence). This CDR3 reads CASSPLRGSYNEQFF. CDR3 in DNA: TGTGCCAGCAGCCCCCTACGCGGGAGTTACAATGAGCAGTTCTTC.

The chain has TRBV5-1 and TRBJ1-3; TRBD1 might be the D (5 bases). Germline CDR1 and CDR2: SGHRS and YFSETQ. V lost 3 bases, J lost 0 bases, and 16 bases lay in between. CDR3 length: 17 residues. CDR3 nucleotides: TGCGCCAGCAGCTCGGAGGGGCCAGGAGTCTCTGGAAACACCATATATTTT. Protein: CASSSEGPGVSGNTIYF.

The CDR3 is CASSPTPGGDGYTF. CDR3 DNA sequence: TGTGCCAGCAGCCCCACCCCCGGAGGGGATGGCTACACCTTC. The chain uses TRBV3-1 (or the pseudogene TRBV3-2) and TRBJ1-2; D perhaps matches TRBD1 (5 bases). The CDR3 has 14 residues. Germline loops: CDR1 LGHDT, CDR2 YNNKEL (reference sequence). V lost 4 bases and J 6 bases, leaving 15 bases between the germline ends.

This chain connects TRBV28 to TRBJ2-1; the match to TRBD2 covers 10 bases. The CDR3 extends over 15 amino acids. V shed 2 bases and J 12 bases; nucleotides not matched to a gene: 10. Germline loops: CDR1 MDHEN, CDR2 SYDVKM. The CDR3 nucleotides are TGTGCCAGCAGTTTACCTAGCGGGAGCCCCTGGAGGCAGTTCTTC. Translating gives CASSLPSGSPWRQFF. The variable domain in full, completed from reference TRBV28 and TRBJ2-1, reads DVKVTQSSRYLVKRTGEKVFLECVQDMDHENMFWYRQDPGLGLRLIYFSYDVKMKEKGDIPEGYSVSREKKERFSLILESASTNQTSMYLCASSLPSGSPWRQFFGPGTRLTVL.

The chain has TRBV7-2 and TRBJ2-3; D is possibly TRBD2 (6 bases). V was shortened by 1 base and J by 1 base, with 15 bases between the two germline ends. CDR3 length: 17 residues. In germline, CDR1 is SGHTA, CDR2 FQGNSA. The CDR3 protein is CASSLVQVGGGTDTQYF. The CDR3 DNA sequence: TGTGCCAGCAGCTTAGTGCAGGTCGGGGGTGGCACAGATACGCAGTATTTT.

This clone appeared a few times. V is TRBV5-1 and J is TRBJ2-5; D not resolved. V lost 0 bases and J lost 1, with 4 bases in between. CDR3 length: 13 residues. Germline assignment: CDR1 SGHRS and CDR2 YFSETQ. Here the CDR3 reads CASSLGAQETQYF. CDR3 coding DNA: TGCGCCAGCAGCTTGGGGGCCCAAGAGACCCAGTACTTC.

This chain links TRBV7-9 with TRBJ2-7; D is possibly TRBD2 (5 bases). Germline CDR1 reads SEHNR; CDR2 reads FQNEAQ (reference sequence). This CDR3 is 12 amino acids long. V was pared by 3 bases and J by 9 bases, with 12 bases between. As DNA, the CDR3 is TGTGCCAGCAGCTTGGACGGACTTATGCAGTACTTC. Translated, it gives CASSLDGLMQYF.

The chain joins TRBV6-4 to TRBJ2-1; 8 nucleotides match TRBD1. With 3 bases clipped from V and 9 bases from J, the junction kept 10 bases outside the gene matches. Germline lookup yields CDR1 MRHNA and CDR2 SNTAGT. The CDR3 runs 15 residues. The CDR3 DNA follows: TGTGCCAGCAGTGAGGTACAGGGGGTTCTTGGTGAGCAGTTCTTC. It specifies CASSEVQGVLGEQFF.

The chain combines TRBV27 with TRBJ2-1, with 10 bases lining up with TRBD1. CDR1 is MNHEY and CDR2 is SMNVEV in the germline V gene (reference sequence). The ends lost 6 bases at V and 14 bases at J; junction bases unmatched: 16. The CDR3 runs to 15 residues. The CDR3 sequence is CASRTGTGAPKPEFF. CDR3 bases: TGTGCCAGCAGGACCGGGACAGGGGCCCCAAAACCCGAGTTCTTC.

The CDR3 nucleotides are TGTGCCAGCACAGTTTCGGGACAGGGGAATTCACCCCTCCACTTT. Protein: CASTVSGQGNSPLHF. The rearrangement joins TRBV27 to TRBJ1-6, with 10 bases lining up with TRBD1. J was trimmed by 7 bases and V by 7 bases; bases with no gene match: 7. Germline CDR1 and CDR2: MNHEY and SMNVEV (reference sequence). This CDR3 has 15 amino acids.

This chain joins TRBV28 and TRBJ2-6, with 7 bases aligning to TRBD1. The germline gives CDR1 MDHEN, CDR2 SYDVKM. The CDR3 is 16 amino acids. With 6 bases clipped from V and 1 base from J, the junction kept 6 bases outside the gene matches. The CDR3 loop is CASRMGQLSGANVLTF. Written as DNA, the CDR3 is TGTGCCAGCAGGATGGGACAGCTTTCTGGGGCCAACGTCCTGACTTTC.

J is TRBJ2-3 and V is TRBV19, with D perhaps matching TRBD2 (6 bases). The CDR3 covers 14 residues. V lost 1 base to trimming and J lost 3 bases, with 8 bases between them. The V gene's germline CDR1 is LNHDA and CDR2 SQIVND (reference sequence). CDR3 sequence reads: CASSIALATDTQYF. CDR3 sequence (DNA): TGTGCCAGTAGTATAGCGCTAGCGACAGATACGCAGTATTTT.

The chain is built from TRBV7-3 and TRBJ2-7; 8 nucleotides line up with TRBD1. Looked up from germline, CDR1 is SGHTA and CDR2 is FQGTGA. The CDR3 is made up of 15 amino acids. Unmatched junction bases numbered 5, after V lost 1 base and J lost 3 bases. For the CDR3, the DNA is TGTGCCAGCAGCTTAAACCAGGGGGCGGGCTACGAGCAGTACTTC. Its translation is CASSLNQGAGYEQYF.